Listed below are T cell receptor beta chains from one sample, sequenced in a study of blood T cell repertoires in COVID-19. The protocol was immunoSEQ multiplex PCR, while the TCRdb copy is restricted to in-frame clones and leaves out a portion. Seen here are tens of thousands of clones, 65% to 80% observed once, and the top ten hold over 40%. The source material was peripheral blood. All receptors come from a human donor in a cohort sampled during active COVID-19. The CDR3 runs from the conserved cysteine through the conserved F or W.

v_call cdr3_aa
TRBV27 CASRPQGGFPQPQHF
TRBV2 CASKIGIAGDEQYF
TRBV18 CASSTAQGIFYEQYF
TRBV4-3 CASSQDQASYYGYTF
TRBV2 CASTPDRGYRTEAFF
TRBV28 CATGAGLVYEQYF
TRBV2 CASSEQDRGETQYF
TRBV6-1 CASSEFTSGSNNEQYF
TRBV5-4 CASSPTVAGADEQYF
TRBV5-1 CASSNRFVMGGETQYF
TRBV29-1 CSVELLAGTGANQETQYF
TRBV15 CATSRRSSGSETQYF
TRBV7-2 CASSYSRETQYF
TRBV18 CASSPTGPEQYF
TRBV28 CASSMPQGTAYNSPLHF
TRBV28 CASSSGTSFYNEQFF
TRBV5-1 CASSVGNFGTGAEQYF
TRBV11-3 CASSLDRVDTGELFF
TRBV28 CASSFGLAEYEQYF
TRBV7-9 CASSPVGGFNTGELFF
TRBV9 CASSAGGAYEQYF
TRBV6-2/TRBV6-3 CASSLWVRGTEAFF
TRBV11-3 CASSLGRLETQYF
TRBV19 CASSIAGASNQPQHF
TRBV19 CASKRRDRDPDTQYF
TRBV4-1 CASSQDGASGYEQYF
TRBV5-5 CASSLGLGGVEGNTIYF
TRBV2 CASRDREGRDTQYF
TRBV4-3 CASSQDSARREQFF
TRBV7-2 CASSLEWGYADTQYF
TRBV5-4 CASSSGQGARTGELFF
TRBV9 CASSPLVGGLGEQFF
TRBV29-1 CSVEEAVVRTEAFF
TRBV6-5 CASRPPGASYNEQFF
TRBV18 CASSPIKRISYNEQFF
TRBV10-3 CATSEGAAPVYGYTF
TRBV3-1/TRBV3-2 CASSQQNRGWNYGYTF
TRBV7-8 CASSPRLAGGNEQFF
TRBV4-1 CASSQEGLVVGELFF
TRBV15 CATSRDSSRRSGELFF
TRBV3-1/TRBV3-2 CASSSFAGHEQYF